A single sample is the source of the 31 T cell receptor beta chains below, sequenced in a study of T-cell memory formation after mild COVID-19. One entry per CDR3 protein results from TCRdb running MiXCR on the 5' RACE reads. Of 250,000 to 350,000 distinct CDR3 sequences detected, roughly 17% appear once; the ten largest clones hold roughly 24%. The specimen was PBMCs or a T cell subset sorted from them (not recorded which). The receptors shown here come from a man between 18 and 35 years old who had mild COVID-19 (a few samples of this study predate the infection). Cell type and time point are not known.

A few counts support this clonotype. The chain carries TRBV11-2 and TRBJ2-1, with a possible D match to TRBD2 (5 bases). Per the germline V gene, CDR1 is SGHAT and CDR2 is FQNNGV. Trimming took 1 base from V and 15 from J, leaving 16 bases between them. CDR3 length equals 13 residues. The chain's CDR3 is CASSLATPGSRFF. For the CDR3, the DNA is TGTGCCAGCAGCTTAGCCACCCCGGGGTCCCGGTTCTTC.

This clonotype was seen only a few times. V gene TRBV5-1 combines with J gene TRBJ2-7, with TRBD1 matching 9 bases. The CDR3 loop spans 14 amino acids. From germline, CDR1 is SGHRS and CDR2 YFSETQ. J lost 6 bases, V lost 4 bases, and 8 bases had no gene match. CDR3 bases: TGCGCCAGCAGCATAGGGACAGGGCGTGGCGAGCAGTACGTC. Translating it yields CASSIGTGRGEQYV.

This clonotype has only a few counts. This chain joins TRBV6-2 or TRBV6-3 and TRBJ2-4; D not resolved. CDR3 size: 13 residues. Germline lookup yields CDR1 MNHEY and CDR2 SVGEGT. V lost 5 bases and J 2 bases, leaving 7 bases between the germline ends. CDR3 protein: CASSTGSKNIQYF. As DNA, the CDR3 is TGTGCCAGCAGTACGGGTTCCAAAAACATTCAGTACTTC.

The gene calls are TRBV6-2 or TRBV6-3 and TRBJ1-5; 9 positions match TRBD1. Germline CDR1 MNHEY, CDR2 SVGEGT. V lost 4 bases and J lost 5; bases outside the gene matches: 12. The CDR3 totals 17 residues. Written as DNA, the CDR3 is TGTGCCAGCAGTTCGGGACAGGGAACCGGGTATTATCAGCCCCAGCATTTT. It specifies CASSSGQGTGYYQPQHF.

CDR3 residues: CASSGLAGGMNEQFF. CDR3 DNA: TGTGCCAGCAGTGGACTAGCGGGGGGTATGAATGAGCAGTTCTTC. The rearrangement links TRBV27 to TRBJ2-1; 14 nucleotides agree with TRBD2. J gave up 7 bases and V 5 bases, and 4 bases lay outside the gene matches. This CDR3 has 15 residues. Germline V lookup: CDR1 MNHEY, CDR2 SMNVEV (reference sequence).

This clonotype was seen a handful of times. The chain employs TRBV6-6 and TRBJ2-7, with 8 positions matching TRBD1. The ends lost 6 bases at V and 3 bases at J; junction bases unmatched: 7. The germline V gene encodes CDR1 MNHNY and CDR2 SVGAGI (reference sequence). The length of the CDR3 is 14 residues. CDR3 sequence (DNA): TGTGCCAGCAGCTCCAGGGGGCGCGGCTACGAGCAGTACTTC. It codes for CASSSRGRGYEQYF.

This clonotype has a handful of counts. The chain has TRBV4-3 and TRBJ2-1; D unclear. The germline V gene has CDR1 LGHNA and CDR2 YSLEER. The CDR3 is made up of 16 amino acids. The V end was cut by 0 bases, the J end by 2 bases, with 11 bases between. Here the CDR3 reads CASSQDIWAAYNEQFF. CDR3 sequence (DNA): TGCGCCAGCAGCCAAGATATATGGGCGGCCTACAATGAGCAGTTCTTC.

This clonotype was seen only a few times. The chain recombines TRBV20-1 with TRBJ2-2; 9 bases fit TRBD1. Per the germline V gene, CDR1 is DFQATT and CDR2 is SNEGSKA (reference sequence). V lost 1 base and J lost 0; bases outside the gene matches: 3. CDR3 length: 16 amino acids. The CDR3 region is CSARAWDRANTGELFF. CDR3 in DNA: TGCAGTGCTAGAGCGTGGGACAGGGCGAACACCGGGGAGCTGTTTTTT.

This clonotype was found many times. V and J are TRBV7-2 and TRBJ2-4, with no clear D. This CDR3 is 13 amino acids long. CDR1 is SGHTA, CDR2 FQGNSA, per germline. V lost 4 bases and J 8 bases, leaving 12 bases between the germline ends. CDR3 protein: CASSSLRRDIQYF. The CDR3 DNA sequence: TGTGCCAGCAGCTCCCTACGAAGGGACATTCAGTACTTC. Complete variable domain (other parts from reference TRBV7-2 and TRBJ2-4): GAGVSQSPSNKVTEKGKDVELRCDPISGHTALYWYRQSLGQGLEFLIYFQGNSAPDKSGLPSDRFSAERTGGSVSTLTIQRTQQEDSAVYLCASSSLRRDIQYFGAGTRLSVL.

This clonotype was found many times. This rearrangement joins TRBV4-1 to TRBJ2-3; 10 bases fit TRBD2. The germline V gene has CDR1 MGHRA and CDR2 YSYEKL. The ends lost 0 bases at V and 8 bases at J; junction bases unmatched: 5. The CDR3 extends over 15 amino acids. CDR3 in DNA: TGCGCCAGCAGCCAAGATCGGGGACTAGCGCCTACGCAGTATTTT. This codes for CASSQDRGLAPTQYF.

This clonotype was counted a few times. J is TRBJ2-1 and V is TRBV11-2; 10 nucleotides align to TRBD2. J gave up 7 bases and V 5 bases, and 11 bases lay outside the gene matches. CDR3 size: 16 residues. Germline values: CDR1 SGHAT, CDR2 FQNNGV. The CDR3 protein is CASSPPLAGAGNEQFF. Written as DNA, the CDR3 is TGTGCCAGCAGCCCCCCTCTAGCGGGGGCGGGTAATGAGCAGTTCTTC. Full variable domain (rest looked up from reference TRBV11-2 and TRBJ2-1): EAGVAQSPRYKIIEKRQSVAFWCNPISGHATLYWYQQILGQGPKLLIQFQNNGVVDDSQLPKDRFSAERLKGVDSTLKIQPAKLEDSAVYLCASSPPLAGAGNEQFFGPGTRLTVL.

This clonotype was seen repeatedly, ten times or more. The chain uses TRBV6-5 and TRBJ2-7, with a weak D call TRBD2 (6 bases). Germline values: CDR1 MNHEY, CDR2 SVGAGI. The CDR3 length is 14 residues. Trimming cost V 6 bases and J 5 bases, with 17 bases left between them. CDR3 DNA: TGTGCCAGCAGACCCTCCCTAGCGAGCCACGAGCAGTACTTC. This sequence encodes CASRPSLASHEQYF.

The chain employs TRBV10-1 and TRBJ2-7, with a tentative D call TRBD2 (6 bases). The CDR3 consists of 12 residues. In germline, CDR1 is WNHNN, CDR2 SYGVQD (reference sequence). V lost 6 bases and J 3 bases, leaving 9 bases between the germline ends. CDR3 sequence (DNA): TGCGCCAGCAGCCGGGACTTCTACGAGCAGTACTTC. Its translation is CASSRDFYEQYF.

This clonotype was seen many times. The V and J genes are TRBV12-3 or TRBV12-4 and TRBJ2-4; 8 bases align to TRBD2. The J segment lost 0 bases and the V segment lost 3 bases, leaving 7 bases of the junction unmatched. This CDR3 has 17 residues. CDR3 in DNA: TGTGCCAGCAGTTTCTCGCGGGGGGACCTAGCCAAAAACATTCAGTACTTC. Translation gives CASSFSRGDLAKNIQYF.

There are a few counts of this clonotype. V usage is TRBV6-6 and J usage is TRBJ2-7; 7 bases agree with TRBD2. The germline gives CDR1 MNHNY, CDR2 SVGAGI (reference sequence). V lost 4 bases to trimming and J lost 2 bases; unmatched junction nucleotides: 5. The CDR3 length is 14 residues. The CDR3 spells CASSSWEGPYEQYV. In DNA form, the CDR3 reads TGTGCCAGCAGTTCCTGGGAGGGTCCCTACGAGCAGTACGTC.

The sample holds a few counts of this clonotype. The V call is TRBV29-1, the J call TRBJ2-7, with 7 bases lining up with TRBD1. This CDR3 has 14 amino acids. V gave up 1 base and J gave up 1 base; unmatched junction bases: 4. The V gene's germline CDR1 is SQVTM and CDR2 ANQGSEA. This CDR3 is CSVEGQGGSYEQYF. CDR3 DNA sequence: TGCAGCGTTGAAGGACAGGGTGGGTCCTACGAGCAGTACTTC.

The rearrangement uses TRBV4-2 and TRBJ2-3, with D perhaps TRBD2 (6 bases). Per the germline V gene, CDR1 is LGHNA and CDR2 is YNFKEQ. CDR3 length: 15 amino acids. V was cut by 3 bases and J by 4 bases, with 14 bases left in between. Here the CDR3 reads CASSQALWGADTQYF. Here the CDR3 DNA reads TGTGCCAGCAGCCAGGCTCTGTGGGGGGCAGATACGCAGTATTTT.

The J gene is TRBJ2-7, the V gene TRBV6-2 or TRBV6-3; possible D gene TRBD1, 5 bases. CDR3 length equals 13 residues. Trimming removed 5 bases from V and 3 bases from J, with 11 bases in between. Per germline, CDR1 MNHEY and CDR2 SVGEGT. The CDR3 DNA is TGTGCCAGCAGTAAAAAACAGGTCTACGAGCAGTACTTC. Encoded protein: CASSKKQVYEQYF.

The rearrangement uses TRBV24-1 and TRBJ2-3, with D perhaps TRBD2 (6 bases). V was trimmed by 2 bases and J by 6 bases, leaving 14 bases between them. Germline V gene lookup returns CDR1 KGHDR and CDR2 SFDVKD. This CDR3 has 15 amino acids. The CDR3 region has the DNA TGTGCCACCAGTGATTCCCGGGACGGAGGGGATACGCAGTATTTT. Translated, it gives CATSDSRDGGDTQYF.

This clonotype was recorded many times. The V and J genes are TRBV7-2 and TRBJ1-2; TRBD1 is a possible D gene (6 bases). Deletions cut 5 bases from V and 4 bases from J, with 17 bases between. The length of the CDR3 is 15 residues. Germline CDR1 is SGHTA and CDR2 is FQGNSA. The CDR3 coding sequence is TGTGCCAGCAGCCGAGAGGGGGGCATAATCTATGGCTACACCTTC. Amino acids: CASSREGGIIYGYTF. The whole variable domain, remainder taken from reference TRBV7-2 and TRBJ1-2, is GAGVSQSPSNKVTEKGKDVELRCDPISGHTALYWYRQSLGQGLEFLIYFQGNSAPDKSGLPSDRFSAERTGGSVSTLTIQRTQQEDSAVYLCASSREGGIIYGYTFGSGTRLTVV.

The rearrangement uses TRBV6-1 and TRBJ1-5, with 9 bases aligning to TRBD1. Germline V gene sequence: CDR1 MNHNS, CDR2 SASEGT. The CDR3 runs to 15 residues. Trimming cost V 4 bases and J 1 base; bases outside gene matches: 2. In DNA form, the CDR3 reads TGTGCCAGCAGTGGACAGGGGGGGAGCAATCAGCCCCAGCATTTT. Translating gives CASSGQGGSNQPQHF.

The chain carries TRBV6-1 and TRBJ2-7; no reliable D call. The J call may be faulty, since TRBJ2-1 better matches the DNA end. Germline V lookup: CDR1 MNHNS, CDR2 SASEGT. CDR3 length: 12 residues. CDR3 sequence reads: CASSGSSYEQFF. CDR3 in DNA: TGTGCCAGCAGTGGGAGCTCCTACGAGCAGTTCTTC.

The chain is built from TRBV7-9 and TRBJ2-7; D remains unclear. The length of the CDR3 is 16 residues. CDR1 is SEHNR and CDR2 is FQNEAQ in the germline V gene (reference sequence). V shed 1 base and J shed 2 bases, with 15 bases lying between them. DNA of the CDR3: TGTGCCAGCAGCTTAGTTGCACCCGGCATAGCCTACGAGCAGTACTTC. Translated, it gives CASSLVAPGIAYEQYF.

In this sample, this clonotype turned up a few times. This rearrangement joins TRBV19 to TRBJ1-5, with D perhaps TRBD1 (6 bases). Trimming removed 4 bases from V and 0 bases from J, with 13 bases in between. The CDR3 covers 16 residues. CDR1 is LNHDA, CDR2 SQIVND, per germline (reference sequence). CDR3 nucleotides: TGTGCCAGTAGTACAGGGACACTCTATAGCAATCAGCCCCAGCATTTT. It encodes CASSTGTLYSNQPQHF.

The table lists this clonotype with many counts. The V call is TRBV12-3 or TRBV12-4, the J call TRBJ1-2, with D unresolved. The CDR3 sequence is 13 residues long. Trimming took off 7 bases at V and 6 bases at J, with 15 bases between the two ends. In nucleotides, the CDR3 is TGTGCCAGCAAGGAAGCCAATATGAATGGCTACACCTTC. As protein: CASKEANMNGYTF.

V and J are TRBV20-1 and TRBJ2-7, with D perhaps matching TRBD1 (6 bases). V was cut by 3 bases and J by 9 bases, with 15 bases left in between. The CDR3 has 12 amino acids. The germline gives CDR1 DFQATT, CDR2 SNEGSKA (reference sequence). The CDR3 DNA follows: TGCAGTGCTAGCGGACAGTCTAGGGTGCAGTACGTC. Residues: CSASGQSRVQYV.

In this sample, this clonotype turned up a few times. The chain couples TRBV28 to TRBJ2-7; the match to TRBD1 covers 8 bases. This CDR3 is 14 amino acids long. V shed 8 bases and J 0 bases; nucleotides not matched to a gene: 6. Germline CDR1 reads MDHEN; CDR2 reads SYDVKM. DNA of the CDR3: TGTGCCAGCCTACCCGGGACAGGCTCCTACGAGCAGTACGTC. Amino acid sequence: CASLPGTGSYEQYV.

The V gene is TRBV2, the J gene TRBJ1-3, with D unclear. Germline assignment: CDR1 SNHLY and CDR2 FYNNEI. V dropped 9 bases and J dropped 1 base, with 13 bases sitting between them. This CDR3 comprises 14 residues. Here the CDR3 DNA reads TGTGCCAGTCTGAGGACGGCGTCTGGAAACACCATATATTTT. Amino acids: CASLRTASGNTIYF.

In regard to this clonotype: A much larger clone differs by one base, so this may be a read error. The chain recombines TRBV5-1 with TRBJ2-5; D is unclear. Germline CDR1 and CDR2: SGHRS and YFSETQ. This CDR3 comprises 13 residues. Here the CDR3 DNA reads TGCGCCAGCAGGGTGGCGGTCCAAGAGACCAAGTACTTC. Translation: CASRVAVQETKYF. The variable domain in full, with the rest retrieved from reference TRBV5-1 and TRBJ2-5, is KAGVTQTPRYLIKTRGQQVTLSCSPISGHRSVSWYQQTPGQGLQFLFEYFSETQRNKGNFPGRFSGRQFSNSRSEMNVSTLELGDSALYLCASRVAVQETKYFGPGTRLLVL.

The sample holds a few counts of this clonotype. The J gene is TRBJ2-1, the V gene TRBV12-3 or TRBV12-4; 7 bases fit TRBD1. The CDR3 consists of 12 residues. V was clipped by 6 bases and J by 9 bases; unmatched bases: 5. The CDR3 spells CASRQGWGEQFF. The CDR3 nucleotides are TGTGCCAGCAGACAGGGGTGGGGTGAGCAGTTCTTC.

The chain employs TRBV6-2 or TRBV6-3 and TRBJ1-1; D call uncertain. The CDR3 runs 14 residues. V dropped 5 bases and J dropped 0 bases, with 10 bases sitting between them. Germline V lookup: CDR1 MNHEY, CDR2 SVGEGT. This CDR3 is CASSHRSLNTEAFF. The DNA for the CDR3 is TGTGCCAGCAGTCACCGGAGTTTGAACACTGAAGCTTTCTTT.